This T cell receptor (beta chain) was sequenced during a study of blood T cell repertoires in COVID-19. Study in general: Acute-phase and convalescent COVID-19 samples originated in the United States, Italy and Spain.

Sequencing used immunoSEQ multiplex PCR; TCRdb keeps in-frame clones, though not all of them. The sample holds around 450,000 clones, roughly 90% seen once. This receptor was taken from a woman in her 30s with acute or convalescent COVID-19. Sequencing was done on a sample of peripheral blood.

The chain's CDR3 is CAWSPSRDPSGANVLTF. The CDR3, as DNA: TGTGCCTGGAGCCCTTCGCGGGACCCCTCTGGGGCCAACGTCCTGACTTTC. The chain recombines TRBV30 with TRBJ2-6; possible D gene TRBD2, 6 bases. V lost 3 bases and J lost 0, with 15 bases in between. Germline CDR1 reads GTSNPN; CDR2 reads SVGIG (reference sequence). The CDR3 runs 17 residues. The whole variable domain, filled in from reference TRBV30 and TRBJ2-6, reads SQTIHQWPATLVQPVGSPLSLECTVEGTSNPNLYWYRQAAGRGLQLLFYSVGIGQISSEVPQNLSASRPQDRQFILSSKKLLLSDSGFYLCAWSPSRDPSGANVLTFGAGSRLTVL.